These 29 T cell receptor beta chains share one sample of origin, sequenced in a study of tumor-infiltrating lymphocytes in primary liver carcinoma. TCR beta cDNA was made from 450 to 500 ng total RNA with a constant-region primer. Libraries covering TCR beta were generated through three nested multiplex PCR rounds (using a slightly modified ARM-PCR). TRBV1-TRBV30 forward primers paired with a C-beta reverse primer were used in the first two PCR rounds, which ran about 11 cycles each. TCRdb called the multiplex PCR reads again in MiXCR, with one record for every CDR3 protein. In the table there are around 88,000 distinct CDR3 sequences, roughly 70% of which are singletons. Joint extraction of RNA and DNA used roughly 19-33 mg of bulk tissue that was unsorted. Source material: tumor-adjacent normal liver tissue. The receptors come from a man aged 35-49 years with primary liver carcinoma and hepatitis B virus infection.

This clonotype is a singleton in its sample. The conserved phenylalanine or tryptophan normally closing the CDR3 is absent here, so this likely arose from a read error. The chain links TRBV28 to TRBJ1-5; possible D gene TRBD1, 6 bases. The V and J ends lost 5 bases and 3 bases respectively, with 23 bases between them. CDR1 and CDR2 from the germline V gene are MDHEN and SYDVKM. The CDR3 is 18 residues long. The CDR3 loop is CASSPRTARDMVNQPQHS. The CDR3, as DNA: TGTGCCAGCAGTCCCCGGACAGCGAGGGATATGGTCAATCAGCCCCAGCATTCT.

Details on this clonotype: One base away lies a much larger clone, so this may be a sequencing read error. The rearrangement joins TRBV6-1 to TRBJ2-3, with D maybe TRBD2 (5 bases). Germline CDR1 is MNHNS and CDR2 is SASEGT. CDR3 length equals 15 residues. The CDR3 reads CTSSVTGYDTDTQYF. CDR3 coding DNA: TGTACCAGCAGTGTGACGGGATACGACACAGATACGCAGTATTTT.

With respect to this clonotype: The CDR3 does not end in the conserved phenylalanine or tryptophan, so this is likely a read error. The V call is TRBV11-2, the J call TRBJ2-7; D not certain. CDR1 is SGHAT, CDR2 FQNNGV, per germline. The CDR3 consists of 14 residues. CDR3 amino acids: CASSLTDTAYAQYY. DNA for the CDR3: TGTGCTAGCAGCTTAACTGACACTGCCTACGCGCAGTACTAT.

As concerns this clonotype: Relative to the germline gene, one junction end is altered; a read error may explain this. The chain has TRBV11-2 and TRBJ2-6; D gene uncertain. From germline, CDR1 is SGHAT and CDR2 FQNNGV. The CDR3 has 14 residues. The CDR3 nucleotides are TGTGCCAACAGCATATTAAGTAGGGCCAACGTCCTGACTTTC. Translation gives CANSILSRANVLTF.

Details on this clonotype: The final CDR3 position lacks the conserved phenylalanine or tryptophan, pointing to a likely read error. The CDR3 sequence: CASSRGGPYEQYI. CDR3 in DNA: TGTGCCAGCAGCCGAGGCGGACCCTACGAGCAGTACATC. The gene calls are TRBV13 and TRBJ2-7; D ambiguous. This CDR3 contains 13 residues. Germline V CDR1 and CDR2: PRHDT, FYEKMQ (reference sequence). V dropped 5 bases and J dropped 2 bases, with 10 bases sitting between them.

This clonotype was recorded many times. This sequence joins TRBV4-1 and TRBJ2-1, with 7 nucleotides matching TRBD2. V was pared by 3 bases and J by 7 bases, with 9 bases of the junction left unmatched. The CDR3 has 15 amino acids. Germline V gives CDR1 MGHRA, CDR2 YSYEKL. In nucleotides, the CDR3 is TGCGCCAGCAGCCAGAACGGGAGGCCCGAAAATGAGCAGTTCTTC. It is translated as CASSQNGRPENEQFF.

Ten or more counts support this clonotype. This chain uses TRBV5-4 with TRBJ2-3; no clear D. The CDR3 runs 14 residues. Germline V CDR1 and CDR2: SGHNT, YYREEE (reference sequence). V lost 4 bases and J lost 3, with 12 bases in between. DNA of the CDR3: TGTGCCAGCAGCCACCGTTCCTCAACAGATACGCAGTATTTT. Amino acids: CASSHRSSTDTQYF. Full variable domain (remainder filled in from reference TRBV5-4 and TRBJ2-3): ETGVTQSPTHLIKTRGQQVTLRCSSQSGHNTVSWYQQALGQGPQFIFQYYREEENGRGNFPPRFSGLQFPNYSSELNVNALELDDSALYLCASSHRSSTDTQYFGPGTRLTVL.

As for this clonotype: Just one base apart from a much larger clone, this may be a read error. The rearrangement links TRBV5-1 to TRBJ2-1; 7 bases agree with TRBD2. The V gene's germline CDR1 is SGHRS and CDR2 YFSETQ. J lost 9 bases, V lost 6 bases, and 6 bases had no gene match. The CDR3 sequence is 12 residues long. CDR3: CASKLTGGEQFF. Written as DNA, the CDR3 is TGCGCCAGCAAACTAACGGGGGGTGAGCAGTTCTTC.

The chain combines TRBV11-2 with TRBJ2-1; 8 bases fit TRBD2. The CDR3 has 15 amino acids. Germline values: CDR1 SGHAT, CDR2 FQNNGV. The CDR3, as DNA: TGTACCGGCAGCGATAGCGGGAACTCCTACAATGAGCAGTTCTTC. Encoded protein: CTGSDSGNSYNEQFF.

About this clonotype: This may be a read error: a much more frequent sequence differs by one nucleotide. The chain couples TRBV10-2 to TRBJ2-7, with a weak D call TRBD1 (9 bases). This CDR3 region has 15 residues. Looked up from germline, CDR1 is WSHSY and CDR2 is SAAADI. The CDR3 nucleotides are TGCGCCAGCAGTCCCGCGGGGGGACAGGGTTACGGGCAGTACTTC. Translated: CASSPAGGQGYGQYF.

The rearrangement uses TRBV10-1 and TRBJ1-1; 7 nucleotides line up with TRBD1. V dropped 4 bases and J dropped 5; count of bases not matched to a gene: 7. The CDR3 runs to 14 residues. The germline gives CDR1 WNHNN, CDR2 SYGVQD (reference sequence). CDR3 in amino acids: CASSVDRVYTEAFF. For the CDR3, the DNA is TGCGCCAGCAGTGTCGACAGGGTCTATACTGAAGCTTTCTTT.

V is TRBV20-1 and J is TRBJ2-3; D remains ambiguous. The CDR3 contains 15 residues. Trimming cost V 2 bases and J 2 bases, with 14 bases left between them. The germline gives CDR1 DFQATT, CDR2 SNEGSKA (reference sequence). The CDR3 sequence: CSARSNYFHTDTQYF. The CDR3 DNA follows: TGCAGTGCTAGATCCAACTACTTCCACACAGATACGCAGTATTTT.

J is TRBJ2-7 and V is TRBV28, with D unclear. The CDR3 is made up of 12 amino acids. Germline CDR1 and CDR2: MDHEN and SYDVKM. V was pared by 3 bases and J by 4 bases, with 7 bases between. The CDR3 protein is CASSFVKYEQYF. DNA for the CDR3: TGTGCCAGCAGTTTTGTGAAATACGAGCAGTACTTC.

This clonotype has only a few counts. V and J are TRBV7-9 and TRBJ2-2, with D possibly TRBD2 on 5 matching bases. CDR1 and CDR2 (germline): SEHNR, FQNEAQ (reference sequence). The germline V and J ends were trimmed by 3 bases and 3 bases, with 17 bases remaining between them. This CDR3 comprises 17 residues. CDR3 DNA: TGTGCCAGCAGCTTTGAGGCCATTGGACTTCACACCGGGGAGCTGTTTTTT. Translated: CASSFEAIGLHTGELFF.

In this sample, this clonotype turned up a few times. A much larger clone lies one base from this, so it may be a read error. The rearrangement uses TRBV12-3 or TRBV12-4 and TRBJ1-5, with a tentative D call TRBD1 (6 bases). The CDR3 is 15 amino acids. CDR3 bases: TGTACCAGCAGTTTAGGGGGGGTTATCAATCAGCCCCAGCATTTT. Encoded protein: CTSSLGGVINQPQHF.

Worth noting for this clonotype: Germline and junction disagree at one end, which may indicate a read error. The CDR3 sequence: CVIRHRTQGLNHEQYF. As DNA, the CDR3 is TGTGTCATCAGACACCGCACGCAGGGGTTGAATCACGAGCAGTACTTC. The gene calls are TRBV10-3 and TRBJ2-7, with D possibly TRBD1 on 6 matching bases. The CDR3 contains 16 residues. Germline CDR1 ENHRY, CDR2 SYGVKD.

This clonotype was recorded many times. This chain links TRBV29-1 with TRBJ2-6; TRBD1 might be the D (5 bases). Germline CDR1 SQVTM, CDR2 ANQGSEA. This CDR3 is 13 amino acids long. Deletions cut 6 bases from V and 4 bases from J, with 10 bases between. CDR3 DNA sequence: TGCAGCGTCGGACATTCCGGGGCCAACGTCCTGACTTTC. This translates into CSVGHSGANVLTF.

To note about this clonotype: One junction end disagrees with the germline gene, perhaps due to a read error. J is TRBJ2-5 and V is TRBV7-8, with D possibly being TRBD1 (6 bases). The CDR3 loop spans 15 amino acids. Germline assignment: CDR1 SGHVS and CDR2 FQNEAQ. The CDR3 loop reads CASGQRVGEGEIQYF. CDR3 nucleotide sequence: TGTGCCAGCGGCCAACGGGTGGGAGAGGGGGAGATCCAGTACTTC. The whole variable domain, remainder taken from reference TRBV7-8 and TRBJ2-5, is GAGVSQSPRYKVAKRGQDVALRCDPISGHVSLFWYQQALGQGPEFLTYFQNEAQLDKSGLPSDRFFAERPEGSVSTLKIQRTQQEDSAVYLCASGQRVGEGEIQYFGPGTRLLVL.

This clonotype has at least ten counts. The CDR3 reads CASSLGLAGSATQYF. The CDR3 DNA follows: TGTGCCAGCAGTTTGGGACTAGCGGGATCGGCGACCCAGTACTTC. J is TRBJ2-5 and V is TRBV28, with 13 nucleotides matching TRBD2. Germline CDR1 is MDHEN and CDR2 is SYDVKM. The CDR3 consists of 15 residues. With V trimmed by 3 bases and J by 7 bases, 5 bases remained unmatched.

This chain joins TRBV4-1 and TRBJ2-2; D tentatively reads TRBD1 or TRBD2 (6 bases each). V gave up 4 bases and J gave up 7 bases, with 25 bases separating them. Germline V CDR1 and CDR2: MGHRA, YSYEKL. The CDR3 covers 18 residues. CDR3 nucleotides: TGCGCCAGCAGCCTCGGGTGGGGGGCGTATGGGGACATCGGGGAGCTGTTTTTT. This translates into CASSLGWGAYGDIGELFF.

In regard to this clonotype: A junction boundary mismatches the germline segment, possibly from a read error. The chain couples TRBV11-2 to TRBJ2-2; 10 nucleotides line up with TRBD2. The CDR3 runs to 15 residues. Per the germline V gene, CDR1 is SGHAT and CDR2 is FQNNGV. CDR3 loop: CVSNPSGRGTGELFF. As DNA, the CDR3 is TGTGTCAGCAACCCAAGCGGGAGGGGTACCGGGGAGCTGTTTTTT.

This clonotype has just a few counts. Here the CDR3 DNA reads TGCAGTGCCACGACTAGCGGGAGGAACACCTACGAGCAGTACTTC. It codes for CSATTSGRNTYEQYF. The chain recombines TRBV20-1 with TRBJ2-7; 13 bases are shared with TRBD2. There are 15 residues in the CDR3. Per germline, CDR1 DFQATT and CDR2 SNEGSKA (reference sequence). Germline trimming cut 6 bases from V and 2 bases from J; bases unmatched to any gene: 7.

Points on this clonotype: A much larger clonotype is one base distant, so this may be a read error. The chain is built from TRBV6-5 and TRBJ2-1; 9 bases agree with TRBD1. The CDR3 length is 15 residues. The germline gives CDR1 MNHEY, CDR2 SVGAGI. CDR3 protein: CTSSPGTGRGNEQFF. The CDR3 DNA follows: TGTACCAGCAGTCCCGGGACAGGGAGGGGTAATGAGCAGTTCTTC.

A remark on this clonotype: This is likely a read error, given that the CDR3 carries no conserved phenylalanine or tryptophan at its end. The CDR3 coding sequence is TGTGCCGGCCAGACAGTGGAGGGTCAGCCCCAGCATTCT. This translates into CAGQTVEGQPQHS. The chain links TRBV6-6 to TRBJ1-5; D perhaps matches TRBD1 (5 bases). Trimming shortened V by 11 bases and J by 6 bases, and 17 bases separated the two germline ends. Germline loops: CDR1 MNHNY, CDR2 SVGAGI (reference sequence). The CDR3 has 13 residues.

This chain uses TRBV29-1 with TRBJ2-2, with a possible D match to TRBD2 (7 bases). Trimming left V 6 bases short and J 17 bases short, with 25 bases between. This CDR3 is 13 amino acids long. CDR1 and CDR2 from the germline V gene are SQVTM and ANQGSEA. The CDR3 spells CSVPRGTTGGLFF. The DNA of the CDR3 is TGCAGCGTGCCACGGGGGACCACCGGGGGGCTATTTTTT.

Details on this clonotype: One end of the junction fails to match germline, which may point to a read error. This chain links TRBV12-3 or TRBV12-4 with TRBJ2-5; possible D gene TRBD2, 6 bases. The CDR3 contains 13 residues. The chain's CDR3 is CASSLTRRGIQYF. CDR3 sequence (DNA): TGTGCCAGCAGCCTGACTAGAAGAGGGATCCAGTATTTC.

This clonotype is medium-sized by share. V gene TRBV29-1 combines with J gene TRBJ1-5, with D possibly matching TRBD1 (5 bases). From germline, CDR1 is SQVTM and CDR2 ANQGSEA. V was trimmed by 6 bases and J by 3 bases, leaving 18 bases between them. CDR3 size: 15 residues. The DNA for the CDR3 is TGCAGCGTCGCGACCGGGGGTGGTAACAATCAGCCCCAGCATTTT. It translates to CSVATGGGNNQPQHF.

This clonotype appeared a few times. A much larger clone differs from this one at a single base, so this may be a read error. V is TRBV10-3 and J is TRBJ2-3, with D hard to call. Trimming left V 7 bases short and J 10 bases short, with 18 bases between. The V gene's germline CDR1 is ENHRY and CDR2 SYGVKD. The CDR3 sequence is 13 residues long. The CDR3 DNA follows: TGTGCCATCAATGATGGTCCGGCGAGAGCGCAGTATTTT. Residues: CAINDGPARAQYF.

To note about this clonotype: A read error may produce the germline difference seen at one junction end. The chain recombines TRBV6-1 with TRBJ2-3, with 8 bases identical to TRBD2. Germline CDR1 MNHNS, CDR2 SASEGT. CDR3 size: 15 residues. CDR3 nucleotide sequence: TGTGCAAGCAATGGGATGCGGGGGGGCACAGATACGCAGTATTTT. Translated, it gives CASNGMRGGTDTQYF.